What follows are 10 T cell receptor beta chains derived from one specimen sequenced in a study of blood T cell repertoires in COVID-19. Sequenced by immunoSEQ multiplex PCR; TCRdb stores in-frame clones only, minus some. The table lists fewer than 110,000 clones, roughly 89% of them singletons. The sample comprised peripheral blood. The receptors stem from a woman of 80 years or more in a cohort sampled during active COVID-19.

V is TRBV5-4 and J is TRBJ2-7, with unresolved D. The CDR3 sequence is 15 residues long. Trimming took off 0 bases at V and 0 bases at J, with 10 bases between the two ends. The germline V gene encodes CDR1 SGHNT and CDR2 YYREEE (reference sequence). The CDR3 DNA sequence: TGTGCCAGCAGCTTGGCTGGCCGGAGCTCCTACGAGCAGTACTTC. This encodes CASSLAGRSSYEQYF.

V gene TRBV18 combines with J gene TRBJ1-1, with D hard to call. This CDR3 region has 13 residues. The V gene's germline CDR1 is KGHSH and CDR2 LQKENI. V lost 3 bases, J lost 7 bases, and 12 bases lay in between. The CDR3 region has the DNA TGTGCCAGCTCACCGATTGCTAAAGTTGAAGCTTTCTTT. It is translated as CASSPIAKVEAFF.

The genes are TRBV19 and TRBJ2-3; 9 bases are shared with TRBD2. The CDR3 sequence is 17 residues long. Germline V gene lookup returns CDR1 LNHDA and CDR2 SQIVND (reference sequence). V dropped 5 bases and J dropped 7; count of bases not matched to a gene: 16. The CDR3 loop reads CASSPLGREGRSHTQYF. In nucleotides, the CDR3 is TGTGCCAGTAGTCCATTAGGGCGGGAGGGCCGATCACATACGCAGTATTTT.

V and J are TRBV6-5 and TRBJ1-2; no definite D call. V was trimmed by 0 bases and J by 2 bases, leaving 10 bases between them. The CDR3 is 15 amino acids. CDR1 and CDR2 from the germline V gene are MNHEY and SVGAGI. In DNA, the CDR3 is TGTGCCAGCAGTTACTCGACAAAAGGCAACTATGGCTACACCTTC. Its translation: CASSYSTKGNYGYTF.

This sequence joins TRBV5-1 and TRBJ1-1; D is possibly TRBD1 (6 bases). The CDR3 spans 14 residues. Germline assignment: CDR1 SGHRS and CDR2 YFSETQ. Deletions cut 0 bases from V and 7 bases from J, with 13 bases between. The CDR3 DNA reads TGCGCCAGCAGCTTGGGAGGGGGACGGGGTGAAGCTTTCTTT. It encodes CASSLGGGRGEAFF.

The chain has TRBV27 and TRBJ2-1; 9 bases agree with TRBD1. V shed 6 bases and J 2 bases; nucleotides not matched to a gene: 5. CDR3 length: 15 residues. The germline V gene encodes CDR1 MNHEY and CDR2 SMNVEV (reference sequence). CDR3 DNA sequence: TGTGCCAGCAGCCGGGACAGGGAAACCTACAATGAGCAGTTCTTC. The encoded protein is CASSRDRETYNEQFF.

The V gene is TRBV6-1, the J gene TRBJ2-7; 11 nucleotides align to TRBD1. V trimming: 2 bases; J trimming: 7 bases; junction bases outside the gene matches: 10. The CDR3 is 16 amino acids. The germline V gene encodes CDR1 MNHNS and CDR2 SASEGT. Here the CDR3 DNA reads TGTGCCAGCAGTGAAATTGTGGGACAGGGGGGTTTGGAGCAGTACTTC. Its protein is CASSEIVGQGGLEQYF.

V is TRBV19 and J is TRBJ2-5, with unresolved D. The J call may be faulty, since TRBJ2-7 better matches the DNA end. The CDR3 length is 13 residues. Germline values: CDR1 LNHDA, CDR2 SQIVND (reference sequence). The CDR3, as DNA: TGTGCCAGTAGTATTTCCAGGTTCTACGAGCAGTACTTC. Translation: CASSISRFYEQYF.

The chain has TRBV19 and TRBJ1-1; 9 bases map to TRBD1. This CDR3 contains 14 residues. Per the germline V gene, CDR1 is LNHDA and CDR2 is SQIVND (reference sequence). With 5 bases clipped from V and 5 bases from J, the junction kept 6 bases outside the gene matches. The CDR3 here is CASSSQGAGTEAFF. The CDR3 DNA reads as TGTGCCAGTAGTTCACAGGGGGCGGGAACTGAAGCTTTCTTT.

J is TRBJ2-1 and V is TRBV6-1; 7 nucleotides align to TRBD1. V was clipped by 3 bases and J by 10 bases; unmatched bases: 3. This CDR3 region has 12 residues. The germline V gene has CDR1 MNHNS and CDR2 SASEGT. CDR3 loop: CASSDQGDEQFF. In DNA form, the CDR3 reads TGTGCCAGCAGTGACCAGGGGGACGAGCAGTTCTTC.